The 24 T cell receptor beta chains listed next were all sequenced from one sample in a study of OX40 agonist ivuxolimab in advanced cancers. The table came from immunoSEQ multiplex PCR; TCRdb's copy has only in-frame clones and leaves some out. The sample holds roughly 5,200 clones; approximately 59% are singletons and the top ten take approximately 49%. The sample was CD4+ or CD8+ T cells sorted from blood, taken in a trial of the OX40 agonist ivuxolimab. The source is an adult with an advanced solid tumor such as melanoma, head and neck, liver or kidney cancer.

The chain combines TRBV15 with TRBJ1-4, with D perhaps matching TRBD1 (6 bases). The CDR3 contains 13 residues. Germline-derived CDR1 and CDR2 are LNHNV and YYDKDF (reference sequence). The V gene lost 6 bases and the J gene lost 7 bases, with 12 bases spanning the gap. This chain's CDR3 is CATRQGGREKLFF. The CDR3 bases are TGTGCCACCAGACAGGGAGGGCGTGAAAAACTGTTTTTT.

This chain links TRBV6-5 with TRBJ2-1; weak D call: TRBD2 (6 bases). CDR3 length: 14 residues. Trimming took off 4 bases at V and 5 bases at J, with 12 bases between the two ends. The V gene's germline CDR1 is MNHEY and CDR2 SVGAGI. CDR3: CASSSGRGNNEQFF. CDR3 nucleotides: TGTGCCAGCAGTTCCGGGAGAGGCAACAATGAGCAGTTCTTC.

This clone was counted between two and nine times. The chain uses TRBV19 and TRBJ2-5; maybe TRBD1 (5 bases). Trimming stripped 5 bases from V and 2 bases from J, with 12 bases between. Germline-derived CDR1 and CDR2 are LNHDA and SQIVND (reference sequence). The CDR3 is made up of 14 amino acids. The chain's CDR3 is CASSPDRTQETQYF. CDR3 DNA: TGTGCCAGTAGTCCCGACAGAACTCAAGAGACCCAGTACTTC.

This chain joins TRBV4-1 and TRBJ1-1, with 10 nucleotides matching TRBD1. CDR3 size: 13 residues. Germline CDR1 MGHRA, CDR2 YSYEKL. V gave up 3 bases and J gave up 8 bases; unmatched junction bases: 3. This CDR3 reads CASSQDRGWEAFF. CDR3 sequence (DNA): TGCGCCAGCAGCCAGGACAGGGGGTGGGAAGCTTTCTTT.

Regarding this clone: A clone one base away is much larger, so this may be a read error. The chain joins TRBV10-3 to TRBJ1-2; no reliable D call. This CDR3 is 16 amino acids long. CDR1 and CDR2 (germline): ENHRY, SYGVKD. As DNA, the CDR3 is TGTGCCAGCAGTGATAGGATCGGACGGATTTTAACAGGCTACACCTTC. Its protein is CASSDRIGRILTGYTF.

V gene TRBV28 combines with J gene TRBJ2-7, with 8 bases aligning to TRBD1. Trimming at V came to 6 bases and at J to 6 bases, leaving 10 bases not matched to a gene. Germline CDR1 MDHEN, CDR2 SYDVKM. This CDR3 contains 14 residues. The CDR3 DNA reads TGTGCCAGCAGACGTCCAGGGGGCAAAGGCGAGCAGTACTTC. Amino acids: CASRRPGGKGEQYF.

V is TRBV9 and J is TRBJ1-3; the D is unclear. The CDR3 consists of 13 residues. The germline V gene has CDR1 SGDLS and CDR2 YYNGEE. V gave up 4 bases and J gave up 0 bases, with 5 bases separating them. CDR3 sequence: CASSPYSGNTIYF. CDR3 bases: TGTGCCAGCAGCCCATACTCTGGAAACACCATATATTTT.

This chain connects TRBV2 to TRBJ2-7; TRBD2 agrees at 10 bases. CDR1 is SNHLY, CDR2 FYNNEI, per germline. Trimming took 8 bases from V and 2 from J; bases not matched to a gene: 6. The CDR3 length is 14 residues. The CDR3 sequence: CASAGTSATYEQYF. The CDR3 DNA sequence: TGTGCCAGCGCCGGGACTAGCGCAACCTACGAGCAGTACTTC.

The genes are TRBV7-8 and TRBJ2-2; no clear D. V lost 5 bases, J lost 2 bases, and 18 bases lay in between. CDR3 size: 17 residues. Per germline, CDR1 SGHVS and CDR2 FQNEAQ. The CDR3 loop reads CASSPIAEGGNTGELFF. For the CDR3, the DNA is TGTGCCAGCAGCCCCATTGCCGAAGGCGGCAACACCGGGGAGCTGTTTTTT. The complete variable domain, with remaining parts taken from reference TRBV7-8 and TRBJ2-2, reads GAGVSQSPRYKVAKRGQDVALRCDPISGHVSLFWYQQALGQGPEFLTYFQNEAQLDKSGLPSDRFFAERPEGSVSTLKIQRTQQEDSAVYLCASSPIAEGGNTGELFFGEGSRLTVL.

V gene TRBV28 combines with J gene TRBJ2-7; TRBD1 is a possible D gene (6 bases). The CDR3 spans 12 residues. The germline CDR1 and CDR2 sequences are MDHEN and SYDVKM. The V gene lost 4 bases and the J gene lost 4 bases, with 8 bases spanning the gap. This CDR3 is CASSYRAYEQYF. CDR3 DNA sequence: TGTGCCAGCAGTTACAGGGCGTACGAGCAGTACTTC.

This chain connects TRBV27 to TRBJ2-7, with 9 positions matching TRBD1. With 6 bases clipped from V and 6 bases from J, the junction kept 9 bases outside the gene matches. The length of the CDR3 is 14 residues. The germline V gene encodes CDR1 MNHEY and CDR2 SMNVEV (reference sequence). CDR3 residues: CASSSSGTGTEQYF. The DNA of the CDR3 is TGTGCCAGCAGCTCCTCCGGGACAGGGACCGAGCAGTACTTC.

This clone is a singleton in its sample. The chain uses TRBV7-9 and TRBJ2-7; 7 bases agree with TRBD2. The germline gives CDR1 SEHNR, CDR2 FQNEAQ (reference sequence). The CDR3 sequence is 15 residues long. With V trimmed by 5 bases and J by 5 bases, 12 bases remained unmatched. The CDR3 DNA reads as TGTGCCAGCAGCAGAAAGGGACCGGGGGGTAACGAGCAGTACTTC. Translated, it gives CASSRKGPGGNEQYF.

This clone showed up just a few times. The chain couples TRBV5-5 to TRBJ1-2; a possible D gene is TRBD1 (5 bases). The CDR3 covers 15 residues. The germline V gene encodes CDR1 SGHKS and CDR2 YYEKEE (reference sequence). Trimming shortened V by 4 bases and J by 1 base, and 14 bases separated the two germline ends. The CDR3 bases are TGTGCCAGCAGCGTTGACAGACGTCTTAACTATGGCTACACCTTC. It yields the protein CASSVDRRLNYGYTF.

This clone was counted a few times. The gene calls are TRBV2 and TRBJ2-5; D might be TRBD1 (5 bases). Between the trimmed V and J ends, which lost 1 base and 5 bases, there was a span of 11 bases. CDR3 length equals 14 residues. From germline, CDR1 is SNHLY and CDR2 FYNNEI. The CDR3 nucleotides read TGTGCCAGCAGTGAAGATTCCAGGGTTGAGACCCAGTACTTC. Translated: CASSEDSRVETQYF.

The CDR3 nucleotides are TGTGCCAGCAGTCCCGGACTAGCGGGCCTCGGAGGGTACGAGCAGTACTTC. It encodes CASSPGLAGLGGYEQYF. The rearrangement joins TRBV28 to TRBJ2-7; TRBD2 matches 11 bases. The CDR3 is 17 residues long. With 5 bases clipped from V and 4 bases from J, the junction kept 13 bases outside the gene matches. Per the germline V gene, CDR1 is MDHEN and CDR2 is SYDVKM.

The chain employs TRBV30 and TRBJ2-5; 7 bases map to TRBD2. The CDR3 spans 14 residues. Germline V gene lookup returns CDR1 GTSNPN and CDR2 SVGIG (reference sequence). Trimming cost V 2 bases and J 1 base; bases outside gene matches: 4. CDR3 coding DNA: TGTGCCTGGAGTTCGGGACTACTCCAAGAGACCCAGTACTTC. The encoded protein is CAWSSGLLQETQYF.

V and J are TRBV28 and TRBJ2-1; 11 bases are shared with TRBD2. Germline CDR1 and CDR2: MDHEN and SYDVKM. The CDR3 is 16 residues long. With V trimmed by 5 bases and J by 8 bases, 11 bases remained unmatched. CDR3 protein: CASSLGLAGGRDEQFF. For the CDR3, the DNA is TGTGCCAGCAGTCTCGGCCTAGCGGGAGGTCGGGATGAGCAGTTCTTC.

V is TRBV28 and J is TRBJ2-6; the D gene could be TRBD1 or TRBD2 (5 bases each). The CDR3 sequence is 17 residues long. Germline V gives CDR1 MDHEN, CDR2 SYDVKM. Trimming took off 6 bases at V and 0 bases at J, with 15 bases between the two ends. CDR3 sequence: CASSLGDPGSGANVLTF. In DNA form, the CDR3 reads TGTGCCAGCAGCCTGGGGGACCCTGGCTCTGGGGCCAACGTCCTGACTTTC.

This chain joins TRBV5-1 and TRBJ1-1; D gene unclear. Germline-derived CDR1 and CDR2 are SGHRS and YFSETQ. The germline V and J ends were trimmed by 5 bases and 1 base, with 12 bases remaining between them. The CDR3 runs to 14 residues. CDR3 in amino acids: CASSRFRENTEAFF. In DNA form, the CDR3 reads TGCGCCAGCAGTAGATTTAGGGAGAACACTGAAGCTTTCTTT.

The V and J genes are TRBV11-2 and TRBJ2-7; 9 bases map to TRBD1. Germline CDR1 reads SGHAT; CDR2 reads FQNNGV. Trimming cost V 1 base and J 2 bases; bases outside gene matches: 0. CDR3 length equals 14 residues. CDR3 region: CASSLGTGAYEQYF. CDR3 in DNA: TGTGCCAGCAGCTTAGGGACAGGGGCCTACGAGCAGTACTTC.

As DNA, the CDR3 is TGTGCCAGCAGCTCCCGGGACAGGGGATACGAGCAGTACTTC. Protein sequence: CASSSRDRGYEQYF. The chain carries TRBV7-6 and TRBJ2-5, with TRBD1 matching over 10 bases. The end of the DNA is better explained by TRBJ2-7, so the J call may be wrong. The germline gives CDR1 SGHVS, CDR2 FNYEAQ. The CDR3 loop spans 14 amino acids.

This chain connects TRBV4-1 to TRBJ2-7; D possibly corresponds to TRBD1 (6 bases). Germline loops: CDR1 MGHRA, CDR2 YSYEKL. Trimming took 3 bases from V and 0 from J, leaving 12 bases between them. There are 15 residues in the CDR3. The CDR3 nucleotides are TGCGCCAGCAGCCAGGGGGCGGCAAGCTCCTACGAGCAGTACTTC. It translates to CASSQGAASSYEQYF.

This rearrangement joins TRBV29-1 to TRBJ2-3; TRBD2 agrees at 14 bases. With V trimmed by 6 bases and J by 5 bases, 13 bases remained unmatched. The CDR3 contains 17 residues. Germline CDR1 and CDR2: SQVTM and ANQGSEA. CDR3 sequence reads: CSVESWGTSGRLDTQYF. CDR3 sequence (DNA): TGCAGCGTCGAGAGTTGGGGGACTAGCGGGAGATTAGATACGCAGTATTTT.

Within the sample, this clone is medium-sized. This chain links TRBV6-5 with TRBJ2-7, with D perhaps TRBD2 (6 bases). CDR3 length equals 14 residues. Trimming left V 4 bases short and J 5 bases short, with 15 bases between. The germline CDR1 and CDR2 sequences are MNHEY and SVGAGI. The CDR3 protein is CASSFSGRRDEQYF. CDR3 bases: TGTGCCAGCAGTTTCAGCGGACGGAGGGACGAGCAGTACTTC.